The 6 T cell receptor beta chains below were found in one sample sequenced in a study of cytotoxic CD8 clonotypes in ibrutinib-treated CLL. The repertoire was sequenced with immunoSEQ multiplex PCR; TCRdb's copy has only in-frame clones and lacks some. The sample consists of approximately 140,000 clones, approximately 90% of them appearing once. Sequences were derived from PBMCs, sampled after 12 months of ibrutinib treatment. The source is a human donor with chronic lymphocytic leukemia.

The chain employs TRBV5-6 and TRBJ2-7; maybe TRBD1 (6 bases). This CDR3 has 12 amino acids. The germline V gene has CDR1 SGHDT and CDR2 YYEEEE. V was pared by 4 bases and J by 3 bases, with 8 bases between. Here the CDR3 reads CASSGTSYEQYF. CDR3 bases: TGTGCCAGCAGCGGGACAAGCTACGAGCAGTACTTC.

The chain links TRBV28 to TRBJ2-6; D is ambiguous. Germline CDR1 is MDHEN and CDR2 is SYDVKM. The CDR3 totals 18 residues. The V and J ends lost 6 bases and 4 bases respectively, with 22 bases between them. CDR3 residues: CASRHGPVGSIGANVLTF. CDR3 DNA: TGTGCCAGCAGGCATGGACCCGTTGGGTCCATCGGGGCCAACGTCCTGACTTTC.

The chain uses TRBV15 and TRBJ2-1; D possibly uses TRBD1 or TRBD2 (5 bases each). Trimming cost V 1 base and J 0 bases, with 13 bases left between them. The CDR3 consists of 17 residues. Germline-derived CDR1 and CDR2 are LNHNV and YYDKDF (reference sequence). The CDR3 protein is CATSRAQGTSSYNEQFF. The CDR3 DNA sequence: TGTGCCACCAGCAGAGCCCAAGGGACGAGCTCCTACAATGAGCAGTTCTTC.

The J gene is TRBJ2-2, the V gene TRBV7-2; D is possibly TRBD1 (6 bases). The CDR3 consists of 13 residues. V shed 5 bases and J shed 6 bases, with 10 bases lying between them. In germline, CDR1 is SGHTA, CDR2 FQGNSA. The CDR3 spells CASSNTGPGELFF. DNA of the CDR3: TGTGCCAGCAGCAATACAGGGCCCGGGGAGCTGTTTTTT.

The rearrangement uses TRBV2 and TRBJ2-3; D not resolved. The CDR3 covers 14 residues. Per the germline V gene, CDR1 is SNHLY and CDR2 is FYNNEI. Trimming took 6 bases from V and 0 from J, leaving 10 bases between them. CDR3 protein: CASRLGGSTDTQYF. The DNA of the CDR3 is TGTGCCAGCAGGCTGGGCGGTAGCACAGATACGCAGTATTTT.

The V call is TRBV14, the J call TRBJ2-1; no reliable D call. V was cut by 5 bases and J by 6 bases, with 8 bases left in between. CDR1 SGHDN and CDR2 FVKESK come from the germline V gene. The CDR3 runs 12 residues. For the CDR3, the DNA is TGTGCCAGCAGCGCCCAACGCAATGAGCAGTTCTTC. It encodes CASSAQRNEQFF.